A selection of T cell receptor beta chains follows, all from one sample in a study of early T cells in non-severe SARS-CoV-2 infection. TCRdb ran MiXCR on the 5' RACE reads and lists one entry per CDR3 protein. In the table there are approximately 100,000 distinct CDR3 sequences, about 15% of which are singletons. The sequenced sample was whole blood. The receptors come from an adult who was a healthcare worker with PCR-confirmed SARS-CoV-2 infection or an uninfected control (not recorded which). Both conserved end residues are part of each CDR3. D genes are given only for firm matches. Clone size is not always given. Where it is, it says once, few, many or a class for expanded clones.

TRBD2	.	TRBV2	TRBJ2-1	TGTGCCAGCAGTGATCCTAGCGGGGTCTACAATGAGCAGTTCTTC	CASSDPSGVYNEQFF
.	.	TRBV4-1	TRBJ1-1	TGCGCCAGCAGCTCAACCAGGGTCGAGGACACTGAAGCTTTCTTT	CASSSTRVEDTEAFF
.	few	TRBV6-1	TRBJ2-1	TGTGCCAGCAGTGATTACGGGACTTACAATGAGCAGTTCTTC	CASSDYGTYNEQFF
.	.	TRBV10-2	TRBJ1-2	TGCGCCAGCAGTGAGTCCATGTCAGATGTTTATGGCTACACCTTC	CASSESMSDVYGYTF
.	.	TRBV27	TRBJ1-5	TGTGCCAGCAGTTTATTAGGGCGGAACGGCAATCAGCCCCAGCATTTT	CASSLLGRNGNQPQHF
.	few	TRBV7-9	TRBJ1-1	TGTGCCAGTCGGACGGATCTGGCGAACACTGAAGCTTTCTTT	CASRTDLANTEAFF
TRBD1	few	TRBV28	TRBJ2-1	TGTGCCAGCAGTTCTCCAGGGACAGGGGGCGCCTACAATGAGCAGTTCTTC	CASSSPGTGGAYNEQFF
.	.	TRBV6-5	TRBJ2-7	TGTGCCAGCAGTTACATGGGGGCCGGAGGGGCGCAGGCCTACGAGCAGTACTTC	CASSYMGAGGAQAYEQYF
.	few	TRBV6-5	TRBJ2-1	TGTGCCAGCAGCCAACAGCGACACAATGAGCAGTTCTTC	CASSQQRHNEQFF
.	.	TRBV6-2/TRBV6-3	TRBJ2-2	TGTGCCAGCAGAGGGACTCTCACCGGGGAGCTGTTTTTT	CASRGTLTGELFF
.	.	TRBV6-6	TRBJ2-7	TGTGCCAGCAGTCAAGGACAGCGAGGGTCCTACGAGCAGTACTTC	CASSQGQRGSYEQYF
.	many	TRBV2	TRBJ1-5	TGTGCCAGCAGTGAACAGTTGCCTGGGCAGCCCCAGCATTTT	CASSEQLPGQPQHF
TRBD1	.	TRBV27	TRBJ1-1	TGTGCCAGCAGCAAGTCCCGCAGGGGGCTAGGAGCTTTCTTT	CASSKSRRGLGAFF
.	.	TRBV2	TRBJ2-5	TGTGCCAGCAGAACGATGGGGGTCCAAGAGACCCAGTACTTC	CASRTMGVQETQYF
.	.	TRBV29-1	TRBJ2-7	TGCAGCGTTGCGGAGGAAACCTACGAGCAGTACTTC	CSVAEETYEQYF
.	.	TRBV28	TRBJ2-7	TGTGCCAGCAGTTTAATGGGGGCCCTCTACGAGCAGTACTTC	CASSLMGALYEQYF
TRBD2	few	TRBV20-1	TRBJ2-5	TGCAGTGCTAGAGAATTCATGGGGAGGGAGGCACCCGAGACCCAGTACTTC	CSAREFMGREAPETQYF
.	.	TRBV2	TRBJ1-2	TGTGCCAGCAGTCATAGAAGTTTCTATGGCTACACCTTC	CASSHRSFYGYTF
.	.	TRBV7-9	TRBJ2-7	TGTGCCAGCAGCCTTCAGGGGATCGGCTACGAGCAGTACTTC	CASSLQGIGYEQYF
.	many	TRBV7-2	TRBJ2-3	TGTGCCAGCAGCTTAAATCCAGATACGCAGTATTTT	CASSLNPDTQYF
.	.	TRBV29-1	TRBJ2-3	TGCAGCGTTGCTACGACGCACGAATCAGATACGCAGTATTTT	CSVATTHESDTQYF
.	.	TRBV10-3	TRBJ1-1	TGTGCCATCAGTGAATCAGGGATGCCGACTGAAGCTTTCTTT	CAISESGMPTEAFF
.	few	TRBV7-9	TRBJ2-1	TGTGCCAGCAGCTTAAACTGGAATGAGCAGTTCTTC	CASSLNWNEQFF
TRBD2	few	TRBV19	TRBJ2-2	TGTGCCAGTAGTAGGGGACTAGAAGTCACCGGGGAGCTGTTTTTT	CASSRGLEVTGELFF